This T cell receptor (beta chain) was observed in a study of blood T cell repertoires in COVID-19 (dated by TCRdb to about 2020). About the study as a whole: The collaborator samples originated in the United States, Italy and Spain and spanned the acute and convalescent phases of COVID-19. The prospective study material was composed of cDNA or gDNA derived from T cells, B-cell-depleted T cells, or PBMCs. Where available, HLA class I and class II types were taken from metadata supplied by the sample provider and were not determined by assay-based typing. The repertoires were released in a freely available public database meant as a resource for research on the immune response to SARS-CoV-2. The dataset comprised deeply sampled blood TCRbeta repertoires from subjects exposed to, actively infected with, or recovered from COVID-19. Samples were obtained from the ongoing ImmuneRACE study (first 160 participants) and from 1,254 subjects provided by 6 global collaborators. A de-identified subject ID, COVID-19 status, age in years and sex were almost always included in the sample metadata.

The paper's findings and limits, for the study overall: How much clinical and demographic metadata was included differed by source and by participant, and the metadata was provided uncurated.

The immunoSEQ Assay, a bias-controlled multiplex PCR, was used to amplify TCRbeta CDR3 regions from genomic DNA. From the authors' description of their analysis: The number of nucleated cells in each sample was estimated from the amplification of reference gene primers within the assay. Sequence reads were collapsed and filtered to measure the absolute abundance of every unique TCRbeta CDR3 rearrangement. For each sample, productive Simpson clonality was calculated by taking the square root of Simpson's diversity index across productive rearrangements. TCRdb took over this immuneACCESS table, retaining in-frame rearrangements with V and J assigned. Such tables are incomplete; in checked studies, under half of the missing clones stem from an unresolved V gene, and the remainder is unexplained. From that table come the V and J calls and clone size; the DNA was used to work out D and trimming. Here the sample has about 170,000 clones; around 82% occur a single time. The ten largest clones take up about 2% of the sample.

Relative to germline, V is 4 bases shorter and J is 3 bases shorter, with 13 bases between their ends. CDR1 and CDR2, looked up from the germline V gene (reference sequence), are SGHAT and FQDESV. The CDR3 has 14 amino acids, counting the end cysteine and phenylalanine. Only the CDR3 part of the read is kept: 42 bases, read in frame from the first base. Whole blood was collected in K2EDTA tubes by collaborating institutions according to the institutions' own protocols. For TCRbeta analysis, collaborator samples were shipped as frozen whole blood, as isolated PBMCs, or as DNA extracted from either sample type. On this clone itself: What this receptor recognizes is not known. No base quality values were provided; no much bigger clone lies one nucleotide off.

The rearrangement combines TRBV11-1 with TRBJ2-7, and TRBD2 may be the D gene, going by 6 matching bases. Source material: peripheral blood. The TCR originated in a woman aged 80 or over with acute or convalescent COVID-19. The nucleotide sequence is TGTGCCAGCAGCTATCGCGGGGATGGCTACGAGCAGTACTTC. Its protein product is CASSYRGDGYEQYF.